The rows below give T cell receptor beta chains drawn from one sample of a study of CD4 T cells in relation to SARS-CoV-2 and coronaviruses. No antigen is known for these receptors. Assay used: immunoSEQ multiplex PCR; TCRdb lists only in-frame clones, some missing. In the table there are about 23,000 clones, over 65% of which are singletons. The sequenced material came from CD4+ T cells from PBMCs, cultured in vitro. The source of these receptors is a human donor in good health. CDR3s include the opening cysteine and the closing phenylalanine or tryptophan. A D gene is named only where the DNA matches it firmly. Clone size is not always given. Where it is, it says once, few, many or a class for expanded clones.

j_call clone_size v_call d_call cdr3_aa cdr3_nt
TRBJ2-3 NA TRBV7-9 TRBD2 CASSLRLAGESDTQYF TGTGCCAGCAGCTTACGACTAGCGGGAGAATCAGATACGCAGTATTTT
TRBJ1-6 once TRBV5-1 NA CASSLSSTLTPLHF TGCGCCAGCAGCTTGTCCTCTACACTTACACCCCTCCACTTT
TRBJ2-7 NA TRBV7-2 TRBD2 CASSLSVAGGAEQYF TGTGCCAGCAGCTTATCCGTAGCGGGAGGTGCCGAGCAGTACTTC
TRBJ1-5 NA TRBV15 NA CATSRDRILIRENQPQHF TGTGCCACCAGCAGAGATCGAATACTTATCCGGGAAAATCAGCCCCAGCATTTT
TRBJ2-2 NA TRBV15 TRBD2 CATSTGLAGNTGELFF TGTGCCACCAGCACCGGACTAGCGGGGAACACCGGGGAGCTGTTTTTT
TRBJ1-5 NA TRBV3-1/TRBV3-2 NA CASSLPGDGQPQHF TGTGCCAGCAGCCTCCCGGGGGATGGTCAGCCCCAGCATTTT
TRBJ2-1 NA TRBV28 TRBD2 CASSAPGLVGQFF TGTGCCAGCAGCGCACCGGGACTAGTTGGGCAGTTCTTC
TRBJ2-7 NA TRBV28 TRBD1 CASSPGQSYEQYF TGTGCCAGCAGCCCGGGACAGTCGTACGAGCAGTACTTC
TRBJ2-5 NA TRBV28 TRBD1 CASIRTGEETQYF TGTGCCAGCATCCGGACAGGGGAGGAGACCCAGTACTTC
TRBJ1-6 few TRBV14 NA CASSQVEAPLHF TGTGCCAGCAGCCAAGTTGAGGCACCCCTCCACTTT
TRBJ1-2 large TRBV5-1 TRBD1 CASSGGQGEGYTF TGCGCCAGCAGCGGGGGACAGGGAGAGGGCTACACCTTC
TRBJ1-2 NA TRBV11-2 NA CASSLGGGWSYGYTF TGTGCCAGCAGCTTAGGGGGAGGGTGGTCCTATGGCTACACCTTC
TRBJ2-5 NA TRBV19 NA CASSIVPRETQYF TGTGCCAGTAGTATAGTCCCTCGGGAGACCCAGTACTTC
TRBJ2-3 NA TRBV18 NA CASSTYTDTQYF TGTGCCAGCTCAACCTACACAGATACGCAGTATTTT
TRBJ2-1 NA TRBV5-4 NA CASSNLGVTYNEQFF TGTGCCAGCAGCAATTTAGGGGTCACCTACAATGAGCAGTTCTTC
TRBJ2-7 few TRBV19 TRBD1 CAAGTGGYEQYF TGTGCCGCCGGGACAGGGGGCTACGAGCAGTACTTC
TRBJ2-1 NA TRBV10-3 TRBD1 CAISQTGGFPQSDEQFF TGTGCCATCAGCCAGACAGGGGGTTTCCCCCAAAGCGATGAGCAGTTCTTC
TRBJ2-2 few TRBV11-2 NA CASRHFRTQGNTGELFF TGTGCCAGCAGACATTTTCGAACCCAGGGAAACACCGGGGAGCTGTTTTTT
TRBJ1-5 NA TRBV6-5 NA CASSYSRGGQPQHF TGTGCCAGCAGTTATAGCAGGGGCGGTCAGCCCCAGCATTTT
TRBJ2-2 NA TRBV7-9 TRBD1 CASSLQGADTGELFF TGTGCCAGCAGCTTACAGGGGGCGGACACCGGGGAGCTGTTTTTT